The 20 T cell receptor beta chains reported below all come from one sample, sequenced in a study of T cells in women clearing cervical HPV infection. The repertoire was sequenced with immunoSEQ multiplex PCR; TCRdb's copy has only in-frame clones and lacks some. This repertoire comprises fewer than 35,000 clones; its ten largest clones make up approximately 16%. Sequencing input: blood buffy coat. The receptors shown here come from a woman between 18 and 75 years old with a cervical HPV16 infection that either progressed to CIN3+ or cleared (not recorded which).

For this clone: The read ends 3 residues before the CDR3 terminus; that terminus is restored from the germline J gene. The V and J genes are TRBV10-3 and TRBJ2-5; 10 bases agree with TRBD2. The junction had 10 bases not matched to a gene; V was cut back by 4 bases and J by 2 bases. There are 17 residues in the CDR3. Germline V lookup: CDR1 ENHRY, CDR2 SYGVKD. Partial CDR3 DNA: TGTGCCATCAGTGGCGGATCTAGCGGGGGACAACAAGAGACC. Its translation is CAISGGSSGGQQET. In full, the CDR3 is CAISGGSSGGQQETQYF.

CDR3 protein: CASSRSGQGIEPQHF. The CDR3 DNA, read in part, is TGTGCCAGCAGCCGTAGTGGACAGGGGATCGAGCCC. The rearrangement uses TRBV5-8 and TRBJ1-5; 9 bases line up with TRBD1. The read is 3 residues too short to cover the CDR3 end, so that end is filled in from the germline J gene. This CDR3 contains 15 residues. V dropped 4 bases and J dropped 8; count of bases not matched to a gene: 10. Per the germline V gene, CDR1 is SGHTS and CDR2 is YDEGEE.

A note on this clone: The read terminates 3 residues ahead of where the CDR3 ends, so the germline J gene completes it. This chain links TRBV20-1 with TRBJ1-6, with 7 bases fitting TRBD1. V dropped 3 bases and J dropped 0; count of bases not matched to a gene: 11. This CDR3 region has 18 residues. Germline V CDR1 and CDR2: DFQATT, SNEGSKA (reference sequence). The CDR3 is CSASPHRGVSSYNSPLHF. CDR3 bases read: TGCAGTGCTAGTCCCCACAGGGGAGTGAGCTCCTATAATTCACCC.

As to this clone: The read stops 3 residues short of the end of the CDR3; the missing end is completed from the germline J gene. This rearrangement joins TRBV6-2 or TRBV6-3 to TRBJ2-7; 7 bases are a match to TRBD2. Germline CDR1 and CDR2: MNHEY and SVGEGT. The V and J ends lost 0 bases and 1 base, in that order; junction bases with no gene match: 3. The CDR3 covers 15 residues. The part of the CDR3 DNA that was read is TGTGCCAGCAGTTACTCTGCGGGAGAATCCTACGAG. It translates to CASSYSAGESYE. The whole CDR3 protein is CASSYSAGESYEQYF.

With regard to this clone: The CDR3 goes on 3 residues after the read ends, and that part is filled in from the germline J gene. The chain carries TRBV18 and TRBJ2-2; weak D call: TRBD1 (5 bases). The V and J ends lost 6 bases and 3 bases respectively, with 8 bases between them. Looked up from germline, CDR1 is KGHSH and CDR2 is LQKENI. The CDR3 has 13 amino acids. Partial CDR3 DNA: TGTGCCAGCTCCCCCAGGGACACCGGGGAG. It codes for CASSPRDTGE. The entire CDR3 protein is CASSPRDTGELFF.

The CDR3 loop is CASSRTGANVLTF. Incomplete CDR3 DNA: TGTGCCAGCAGCAGAACAGGGGCCAACGTC. The chain links TRBV7-6 to TRBJ2-6; D not resolved. The read gets to within 3 residues of the CDR3 end, and the germline J gene fills in the rest. Germline V gene sequence: CDR1 SGHVS, CDR2 FNYEAQ. This CDR3 contains 13 residues. V lost 5 bases to trimming and J lost 4 bases, with 6 bases between them.

Details on this clone: With the read ending 3 residues before the CDR3 end, the germline J gene is used to fill in that end. This chain connects TRBV13 to TRBJ2-7; 9 nucleotides match TRBD1. Germline V CDR1 and CDR2: PRHDT, FYEKMQ (reference sequence). V was clipped by 1 base and J by 5 bases; unmatched bases: 6. The CDR3 length is 15 residues. Incomplete CDR3 DNA: TGTGCCAGCAGCTTAGAGGGACAGGGTATCCACGAG. It codes for CASSLEGQGIHE. The full CDR3 protein is CASSLEGQGIHEQYF.

On this clone: The observed sequence ends 3 residues before the CDR3 terminus, with the missing tail filled in from the germline J gene. This chain connects TRBV2 to TRBJ2-1; D is unclear. Germline values: CDR1 SNHLY, CDR2 FYNNEI. This CDR3 comprises 14 residues. The V end lost 2 bases, the J end lost 2 bases, and 7 bases lay between the germline ends. The sequenced part of the CDR3 DNA is TGTGCCAGCAGTGAAAGGGTAGCCTACAATGAG. Translated: CASSERVAYNE. The complete CDR3 reads CASSERVAYNEQFF.

About this clone: From the germline J gene comes the end of the CDR3, since the read stops 3 residues before it. The chain has TRBV10-1 and TRBJ2-7, with TRBD2 identical over 11 bases. Germline trimming cut 6 bases from V and 3 bases from J; bases unmatched to any gene: 16. The CDR3 has 18 amino acids. The germline CDR1 and CDR2 sequences are WNHNN and SYGVQD (reference sequence). The CDR3 loop reads CASSEYPPAGTSGYEQYF. The DNA read from the CDR3 is TGCGCCAGCAGCGAATATCCCCCGGCCGGGACTAGCGGCTACGAG.

As concerns this clone: The CDR3 extends 3 residues past the end of the read, so its final part is completed from the germline J gene. The sample carries other DNA sequences with the same CDR3. The V and J genes are TRBV5-1 and TRBJ2-3; D may be TRBD1 (6 bases). Trimming took 5 bases from V and 6 from J, leaving 19 bases between them. Looked up from germline, CDR1 is SGHRS and CDR2 is YFSETQ. This CDR3 is 15 amino acids long. CDR3 DNA, as far as it was read: TGCGCCAGCAGTACTCAGGGGTCGGGTGTTGATACG. It codes for CASSTQGSGVDT. The entire CDR3 reads CASSTQGSGVDTQYF.

Notes on this clone: The read ends 3 residues before the CDR3 terminus; that terminus is restored from the germline J gene. The V call is TRBV20-1, the J call TRBJ1-2, with 8 bases matching TRBD1. Germline lookup yields CDR1 DFQATT and CDR2 SNEGSKA (reference sequence). V trimming: 3 bases; J trimming: 7 bases; junction bases outside the gene matches: 10. The CDR3 extends over 14 amino acids. The CDR3 is CSASVSQGAGGYTF. The CDR3 DNA, read in part, is TGCAGTGCTAGTGTGAGCCAGGGGGCCGGTGGC.

As concerns this clone: The CDR3 end is not reached by the read, which stops 3 residues before it; the germline J gene fills it in. V gene TRBV30 combines with J gene TRBJ2-2; D possibly uses TRBD1 or TRBD2 (5 bases each). CDR3 length equals 13 residues. Germline lookup yields CDR1 GTSNPN and CDR2 SVGIG (reference sequence). CDR3 DNA, as far as it was read: TGTGCCTGGAGTACAGGTGACTTCGAGGGG. This sequence encodes CAWSTGDFEG. The whole CDR3 protein reads CAWSTGDFEGLFF.

In the case of this clone: One junction end disagrees with the germline gene, perhaps due to a read error. Read coverage stops 3 residues before the CDR3 terminus; the germline J gene supplies the remainder. V gene TRBV4-2 combines with J gene TRBJ2-3; 7 bases align to TRBD1. Germline V gene data show CDR1 as LGHNA and CDR2 as YNFKEQ. This CDR3 region has 15 residues. CDR3 DNA (partial): TGCGCCAGCAGCCAAGATACGAAGGGGGCTCAGCCG. Protein: CASSQDTKGAQP. The entire CDR3 reads CASSQDTKGAQPQYF.

For this clone: With the read ending 3 residues before the CDR3 end, the germline J gene is used to fill in that end. The V gene is TRBV18, the J gene TRBJ1-2; D may be TRBD1 (5 bases). The CDR3 is 16 residues long. In germline, CDR1 is KGHSH, CDR2 LQKENI. The chain's CDR3 is CASSPERGLAGESYTF. Partial CDR3 DNA: TGTGCCAGCTCACCGGAGCGGGGACTAGCGGGGGAGAGC.

As regards this clone: The CDR3 end is not reached by the read, which stops 3 residues before it; the germline J gene fills it in. This rearrangement joins TRBV19 to TRBJ2-7; a weak D match, TRBD2 (6 bases). With 3 bases removed from V and 3 bases from J, the gap between germline ends came to 12 bases. The CDR3 contains 14 residues. Germline loops: CDR1 LNHDA, CDR2 SQIVND (reference sequence). CDR3 protein: CASSMGTGIYEQYF. The sequenced part of the CDR3 DNA is TGTGCCAGTAGTATGGGGACTGGCATCTACGAG.

Concerning this clone itself: The read ends 3 residues early relative to the CDR3; the germline J gene fills the gap. The rearrangement uses TRBV18 and TRBJ1-2; possibly TRBD1 for D (5 bases). Germline V gene data show CDR1 as KGHSH and CDR2 as LQKENI. This CDR3 is built from 14 residues. The part of the CDR3 DNA that was read is TGTGCCAGCCGGATGGTGGGGGGAGTGGAGACC. This translates into CASRMVGGVET. The complete CDR3 sequence is CASRMVGGVETYTF.

Concerning this clone: The read finishes 3 residues shy of the CDR3 end, and the germline J gene is used to complete it. This sequence joins TRBV6-1 and TRBJ1-6, with D perhaps TRBD1 (6 bases). The CDR3 contains 16 residues. Germline CDR1 and CDR2: MNHNS and SASEGT. V lost 3 bases and J lost 7, with 16 bases in between. The CDR3 bases that were read are TGTGCCAGCAGTGAGAGGGCAGGGACATCGAATTCACCC. This sequence encodes CASSERAGTSNSP. The full CDR3 reads CASSERAGTSNSPLHF.

For this clone: The CDR3 end lies 3 residues beyond the end of the read and is filled in from the germline J gene. V and J are TRBV6-2 or TRBV6-3 and TRBJ1-5; a weak D match, TRBD1 (5 bases). The germline V gene encodes CDR1 MNHEY and CDR2 SVGEGT. V was clipped by 6 bases and J by 6 bases, with 12 bases between them. The CDR3 runs 13 residues. CDR3: CASSQGVSQPQHF. CDR3 bases read: TGTGCCAGCAGCCAAGGGGTGAGTCAGCCC.

Note on this clone: The CDR3 extends 3 residues past the end of the read, so its final part is completed from the germline J gene. V usage is TRBV5-1 and J usage is TRBJ2-7, with D maybe TRBD1 (6 bases). Deletions cut 3 bases from V and 3 bases from J, with 16 bases between. Germline assignment: CDR1 SGHRS and CDR2 YFSETQ. This CDR3 has 15 residues. CDR3 amino acids: CASSSTTGSLYEQYF. CDR3 bases read: TGCGCCAGCAGCTCAACAACAGGGAGCCTCTACGAG. The full variable domain, completed using reference TRBV5-1 and TRBJ2-7, is KAGVTQTPRYLIKTRGQQVTLSCSPISGHRSVSWYQQTPGQGLQFLFEYFSETQRNKGNFPGRFSGRQFSNSRSEMNVSTLELGDSALYLCASSSTTGSLYEQYFGPGTRLTVT.

A word on this clone: Read sequence stops 3 residues before the CDR3 end, and the germline J gene provides the missing end. This rearrangement joins TRBV20-1 to TRBJ1-1; the D gene is possibly TRBD1 (5 bases). V lost 4 bases to trimming and J lost 1 base, with 10 bases between them. This CDR3 region has 13 residues. Germline assignment: CDR1 DFQATT and CDR2 SNEGSKA (reference sequence). The sequenced part of the CDR3 DNA is TGCAGTGCTACTGACAGAAGGAACACTGAA. This gives the protein CSATDRRNTE. The full CDR3 is CSATDRRNTEAFF.